This entry lists 10 T cell receptor beta chains sequenced from one sample in a study of metastatic and nonmetastatic thyroid tumors. Via MiXCR, TCRdb re-called the PCR reads. The data show about 22,000 clones, more than 12% seen once. Thyroid surgery took place with no prior treatment in any patient. Input material: tumor tissue. Source of these receptors: a female donor with papillary thyroid cancer or a benign thyroid nodule (not recorded which). Some clones in this sample may be carry-over from other donors' samples.

This clone is categorized as large. This chain links TRBV10-2 with TRBJ2-7; D remains ambiguous. The CDR3 totals 11 residues. Per germline, CDR1 WSHSY and CDR2 SAAADI. Trimming took 5 bases from V and 6 from J, leaving 8 bases between them. The DNA of the CDR3 is TGCGCCAGCAGTCCGTCCCTCGAGCAGTACTTC. Its protein is CASSPSLEQYF.

This clone was seen repeatedly, ten times or more. The chain carries TRBV9 and TRBJ1-4, with D possibly TRBD1 on 6 matching bases. The germline CDR1 and CDR2 sequences are SGDLS and YYNGEE. The CDR3 spans 15 residues. V was cut by 4 bases and J by 5 bases, with 15 bases left in between. This chain's CDR3 is CASSSSGHPNEKLFF. In DNA, the CDR3 is TGTGCCAGCAGCTCGTCGGGACATCCAAATGAAAAACTGTTTTTT.

A word on this clone: Other DNA sequences from this sample encode an identical CDR3 as well. V is TRBV14 and J is TRBJ2-3; tentative D call: TRBD1 (6 bases). Trimming shortened V by 6 bases and J by 12 bases, and 19 bases separated the two germline ends. The CDR3 has 13 residues. Germline V gene data show CDR1 as SGHDN and CDR2 as FVKESK. CDR3 amino acids: CASSQNRADTQYF. DNA of the CDR3: TGTGCCAGCAGTCAGAACAGGGCAGACACACAGTATTTT. Combining the CDR3 with reference TRBV14 and TRBJ2-3 gives the whole variable domain EAGVTQFPSHSVIEKGQTVTLRCDPISGHDNLYWYRRVMGKEIKFLLHFVKESKQDESGMPNNRFLAERTGGTYSTLKVQPAELEDSGVYFCASSQNRADTQYFGPGTRLTVL.

The table lists this clone with many counts. The chain carries TRBV15 and TRBJ1-2; 7 bases line up with TRBD1. The CDR3 has 17 residues. V lost 0 bases and J lost 7; bases outside the gene matches: 14. Germline V gene data show CDR1 as LNHNV and CDR2 as YYDKDF (reference sequence). DNA of the CDR3: TGTGCCACCAGCAGAGAGACAGGGAAGGTAGTGGGGCTTGGCTACACCTTC. This gives the protein CATSRETGKVVGLGYTF.

This chain uses TRBV2 with TRBJ2-7; D is perhaps TRBD1 (5 bases). The V gene's germline CDR1 is SNHLY and CDR2 FYNNEI. Between the trimmed V and J ends, which lost 0 bases and 0 bases, there was a span of 9 bases. This CDR3 has 15 amino acids. The DNA for the CDR3 is TGTGCCAGCAGTGAAGCGGTGACAGCCTCCTACGAGCAGTACTTC. Protein: CASSEAVTASYEQYF.

This clone was recorded at least ten times. The genes are TRBV20-1 and TRBJ1-1, with TRBD1 matching 10 bases. There are 16 residues in the CDR3. Looked up from germline, CDR1 is DFQATT and CDR2 is SNEGSKA (reference sequence). Trimming removed 0 bases from V and 6 bases from J; junction bases left unmatched: 10. The CDR3 sequence: CSARDWTGGLFAEAFF. The CDR3 nucleotides read TGCAGTGCTAGAGATTGGACAGGGGGTTTATTCGCTGAAGCTTTCTTT.

This clone was observed at least ten times. This chain links TRBV20-1 with TRBJ1-4; D gene ambiguous. This CDR3 contains 14 residues. Germline V lookup: CDR1 DFQATT, CDR2 SNEGSKA (reference sequence). V was trimmed by 1 base and J by 7 bases, leaving 13 bases between them. CDR3 DNA sequence: TGCAGTGCTAGAGTAAGGACCGGGCCTGAAAAACTGTTTTTT. Residues: CSARVRTGPEKLFF.

Many counts were recorded for this clone. The V gene is TRBV7-2, the J gene TRBJ2-5; D is possibly TRBD1 or TRBD2 (6 bases each). The germline V and J ends were trimmed by 2 bases and 3 bases, with 10 bases remaining between them. Germline CDR1 reads SGHTA; CDR2 reads FQGNSA. This CDR3 is built from 14 residues. CDR3 sequence reads: CASSLPGAKETQYF. Here the CDR3 DNA reads TGTGCCAGCAGCTTACCGGGGGCCAAAGAGACCCAGTACTTC.

Concerning this clone itself: Other DNA sequences in this specimen translate into the identical CDR3. CDR3 DNA: TGCAGTGCTTCCCCGAGGGGGGGCCGGGGCAATCAGCCCCAGCATTTT. This codes for CSASPRGGRGNQPQHF. The V gene is TRBV20-1, the J gene TRBJ1-5; perhaps TRBD1 as D (6 bases). The CDR3 spans 16 residues. The germline V and J ends were trimmed by 5 bases and 2 bases, with 19 bases remaining between them. Germline CDR1 is DFQATT and CDR2 is SNEGSKA (reference sequence).

This clone has just one count. A single base separates this from a much larger clone, so it may be a read error. The V call is TRBV19, the J call TRBJ2-5, with TRBD1 matching 11 bases. Germline V gene sequence: CDR1 LNHDA, CDR2 SQIVND (reference sequence). J gave up 5 bases and V 1 base, and 9 bases lay outside the gene matches. The CDR3 has 17 amino acids. CDR3 in amino acids: CASSIAPGRDRGETQYF. CDR3 nucleotide sequence: TGTGCCAGTAGTATAGCCCCCGGTAGGGACAGGGGGGAGACCCAGTACTTC.